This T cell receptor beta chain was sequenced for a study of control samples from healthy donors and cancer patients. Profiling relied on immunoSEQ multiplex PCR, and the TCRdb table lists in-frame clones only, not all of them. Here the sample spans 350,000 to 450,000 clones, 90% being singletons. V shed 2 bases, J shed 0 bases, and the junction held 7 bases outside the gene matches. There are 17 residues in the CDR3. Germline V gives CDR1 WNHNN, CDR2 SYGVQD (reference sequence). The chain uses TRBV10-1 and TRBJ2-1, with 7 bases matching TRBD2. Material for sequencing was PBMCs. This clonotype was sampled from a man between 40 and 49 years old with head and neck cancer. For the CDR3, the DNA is TGCGCCAGCAGTGAGGCACTAGCGACTTTCTCCTACAATGAGCAGTTCTTC. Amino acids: CASSEALATFSYNEQFF.